This T cell receptor (beta chain) comes out of a study of cytomegalovirus exposure and HLA in healthy donors (dated by TCRdb to the late 2010s). In the study overall: An earlier analysis of approximately 640 of the donors reported 250 to 350 Gb of sequence data and 117 million unique TCR beta sequences from 150 million to 200 million T cells. Genome-wide SNP genotypes for about 65% of the roughly 700 donors were used in a later genetic analysis, which treated that subset as a discovery cohort. The number of donors typed differed by locus, with roughly 620-630 for A, B, C, DRB1 and DQB1, around 500 for DQA1, nearly 610 for DPA1, and around 430 for DPB1. Approximately 310 gigabases of sequencing data and tens of millions of unique TCR sequences were included in an early release covering about 600 HLA-typed donors. Because of strong linkage in the cohort, five DR-DQ haplotypes were treated as single units for association and clustering. All discovery cohort repertoires had been generated using a single sequencing platform. Donor age, sex, ethnicity and CMV serostatus were compiled alongside the repertoire data. A separate validation cohort of about 110 different subjects was used in addition to the approximately 700-subject first cohort. Among about 400 genotyped donors of the cohort, an average of around 250,000 unique TCR beta nucleotide sequences was sequenced per donor, of which roughly 18% were non-productive. The study profiled the T cell repertoires of 666 subjects by immunosequencing and related them to cytomegalovirus serostatus. The aim of the study was to test whether cataloging public T cell receptors could identify signatures of past pathogen exposure. Both class I and class II loci were covered by HLA typing, at four-digit resolution. In a later analysis, previously published TCR beta repertoires from hundreds of donors were re-analyzed and high-resolution HLA genotyping was added so that TCR occurrence patterns could be studied. The study combined high-throughput TCR immunosequencing, statistical association of individual TCRs with disease status, and machine learning to predict cytomegalovirus infection status. In an earlier analysis of 587 of the donors, high-throughput TCR beta sequencing was used to judge whether each TCR beta V gene segment behaved as functional or pseudogenic. Rather than drawing on any new phenotypic data, the later analysis identified candidate immune exposures from TCR beta sequences and the way those sequences occurred across donors. The genetic ancestry cluster associated with self-reported Caucasian donors included around 76% of the roughly 400 genotyped donors.

Broader findings and caveats from the paper: Only TCR beta chains were sequenced in this cohort, and the absence of alpha or paired-chain data limited detectable features. In a later analysis, TCR association rates were found to vary across HLA loci, with the most associated TCRs seen for DRB1 alleles and the fewest for HLA-C alleles. At a false discovery rate of 0.05, a later analysis linked roughly 17,000 TCR beta sequences to specific HLA alleles. The only immune exposure information available for the cohort was CMV serostatus. According to the authors, the approach could potentially be generalized to other disease states and immunological phenotypes. Over 15 rarely observed V segments, including chromosome 9 orphons, were excluded from the earlier analysis of some 590 of the donors because counts were too low. An earlier analysis of 587 of the donors showed that most TCR beta V segments appeared in productive rearrangements either about 87% or about 30% of the time, which broadly matched IMGT annotations. The study listed 164 TCR beta chains as associated with cytomegalovirus. In vitro tests confirmed that three of the cytomegalovirus-associated TCR beta chains recognize cytomegalovirus antigens. An association between a missense DCLRE1C variant and V-gene and J-gene trimming of TCR beta chains was found in a later genetic analysis and replicated in an independent cohort. Most TCR sequences were observed very rarely across donors, whereas some public TCRs were present in many individuals. A further reported finding was that TCR beta sequences accurately predicted the HLA-A and HLA-B alleles for most subjects in the first cohort. When HLA alleles, especially DR and DQ, strongly co-occurred, attributing TCR associations to individual alleles was difficult. Cytomegalovirus status was reported to be diagnosed by the classifier with high specificity and sensitivity in both the original and validation cohorts. A cluster of highly shared sequence variants was judged likely to represent a technical artifact of the sequencing pipeline. In a later analysis, HLA-associated TCR beta chains were found to be more clonally expanded and to have lower generation probabilities than equally common non-associated chains. Roughly uniform sequencing depth across donors was assumed in presence/absence analyses, although this assumption may not hold. HLA typing was unavailable for some donors at each locus, so association tests used only the typed subset. According to a later analysis, parvovirus B19, influenza, CMV and Epstein-Barr virus appeared linked to several top co-occurrence clusters. According to a later analysis, most CMV-associated TCR beta chains appeared to be HLA-restricted, and the HLA associations seemed to be driven largely by CMV exposure. In a later genetic analysis, fewer N-insertions in productive TCRs were reported among donors in an Asian-associated ancestry cluster than the approximately 710-donor mean. Linkage disequilibrium might explain the correlated functional status among segregating V segments, but an unknown experimental factor could not be excluded.

Worth noting for this clone: Its cognate antigen has yet to be identified. Base qualities are not recorded, but no much larger clone differs from it by a single base.

The cohort was made up of under 800 healthy bone marrow donors. Cohort members were all nominally healthy when sampled, although unrecorded immune exposures were likely present. The donor was CMV seronegative and belonged to the group of 352 seronegative cohort members. Every donor gave a peripheral blood sample, and the peripheral blood mononuclear cells from that sample were used for TCR beta sequencing. Genomic DNA was extracted from the blood cell samples with the Qiagen DNeasy Blood Extraction Kit. The library was obtained by the immunoSEQ multiplex PCR assay. For the multiplex PCR, a mixture combining 60 forward primers for TCR Vbeta segments and 13 reverse primers for TCR Jbeta segments was used. The CDR3 region of rearranged TCR beta genes was amplified from genomic DNA with a multiplex PCR assay. Amplified TCR beta libraries were sequenced as 87-base-pair reads on the Illumina HiSeq System. The authors' analysis ran thus. In a later analysis, some 80 million unique TCR beta chains were counted across the approximately 620 repertoires, and roughly 10 million of these chains were shared by at least two donors. Raw reads were error-corrected and collapsed into unique sequences by a nearest-neighbor algorithm in which closely related sequences were merged to remove PCR and sequencing errors. V, D and J gene segments were assigned by aligning CDR3 sequences to IMGT reference sequences. For a sequence to be retained, a match of at least six nucleotides to both a V gene segment and a J gene segment was required. A rearrangement counted as productive if the CDR3 had no stop codons and remained in frame with V and J, and every other rearrangement counted as non-productive. CDR3 was defined according to IMGT convention as the region running from the second conserved V-encoded cysteine to the conserved J-encoded phenylalanine. Sequences without an unambiguous match to a single V gene segment were excluded from the earlier analysis of about 630 of the donors. In an earlier analysis of 450 to 700 of the donors, V segments were called functional above 56.7% productive rearrangements and were called segregating when the between-donor standard deviation exceeded 5%. To diagnose cytomegalovirus status from the catalog of TCR beta chain sequences, a statistical classification framework was built. V and J gene assignment, in a later analysis, came from comparing TCR nucleotide sequences with IMGT/GENE-DB human TR gene sequences. In a later analysis, CDR3 sequences and most-parsimonious VDJ recombination scenarios were assigned using the TCRdist pipeline. A later analysis defined each TCR beta chain by its CDR3 amino acid sequence plus V-gene family, and excluded reads lacking a unique V-gene family. A later analysis removed several hundred highly shared, low-generation-probability nucleotide sequences to deal with suspected cross-contamination and a sequencing artifact. In a later analysis, a clonal expansion index for each public chain was calculated from normalized within-repertoire ranks of inferred template counts. A later analysis computed generation probabilities with a VDJ recombination model fitted to out-of-frame rearrangements, and checked the results against IGoR. A later analysis scored TCR-TCR, TCR-HLA and TCR-CMV co-occurrence with hypergeometric tests, applying a repertoire-size bias correction to TCR pairs. To estimate false discovery rates, a later analysis permuted the HLA or CMV assignments 20 times. In a later analysis, co-occurring TCRs were grouped using DBSCAN, and TCRdist sequence similarity was added for clustering within HLA-allele-positive subsets. Repertoires with fewer than 30,000 or more than 120,000 public chains, plus five repertoires with anomalous nucleotide sharing, were excluded from co-occurrence clustering. TCRdb mirrors the immuneACCESS table, restricted to in-frame sequences. Some clones are absent from its copies; in checked studies, under half trace to an unresolved V gene, and the reason for the others is unknown. The DNA was the basis for D and trimming; V, J and clone size are from that table. Here the sample has 200,000 or so clones; over 70% occur a single time. The top ten clones comprise 0.71% of the sample.

The TCR comes from a boy between 2 and 15 years old in good health and CMV-seronegative. Sequencing was performed on PBMCs.

In nucleotides, the sequence is TGCGCCAGCAGTCAATCGAGGGTAAGCCCTCACCTGGGGTATGGCTACACCTTC. The resulting protein is CASSQSRVSPHLGYGYTF. The chain was built from TRBV23-1 and TRBJ1-2; there is no confident call for the D gene. TRBV23-1 is designated an ORF whose function remains uncertain. The CDR3 starts with the cysteine, ends with the phenylalanine, and has 18 residues. Left in the record is the CDR3 DNA by itself, 54 bases read in frame from the first base. The junction carries 22 bases between V and J, which are trimmed by 0 bases and 5 bases respectively.